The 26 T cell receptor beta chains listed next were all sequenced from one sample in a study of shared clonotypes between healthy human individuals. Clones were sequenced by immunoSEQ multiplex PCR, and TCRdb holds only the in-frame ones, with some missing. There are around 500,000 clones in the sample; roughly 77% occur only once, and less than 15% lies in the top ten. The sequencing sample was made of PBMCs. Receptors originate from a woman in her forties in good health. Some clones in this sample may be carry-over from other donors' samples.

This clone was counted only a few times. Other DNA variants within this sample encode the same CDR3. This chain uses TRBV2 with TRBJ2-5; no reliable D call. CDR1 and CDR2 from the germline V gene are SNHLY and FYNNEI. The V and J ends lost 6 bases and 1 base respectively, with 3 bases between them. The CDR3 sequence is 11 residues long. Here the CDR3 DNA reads TGTGCCAGCAGGGGCCAAGAGACCCAGTACTTC. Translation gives CASRGQETQYF.

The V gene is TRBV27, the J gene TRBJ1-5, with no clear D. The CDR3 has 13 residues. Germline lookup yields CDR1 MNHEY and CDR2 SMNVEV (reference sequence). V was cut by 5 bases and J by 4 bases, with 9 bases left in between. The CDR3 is CASSVRTNQPQHF. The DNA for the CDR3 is TGTGCCAGCAGTGTTAGGACGAATCAGCCCCAGCATTTT.

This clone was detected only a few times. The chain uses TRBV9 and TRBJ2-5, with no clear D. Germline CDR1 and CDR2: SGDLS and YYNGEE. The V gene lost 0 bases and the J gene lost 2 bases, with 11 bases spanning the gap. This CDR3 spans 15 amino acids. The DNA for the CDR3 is TGTGCCAGCAGCGTAGGGGTTAGCCCTCAAGAGACCCAGTACTTC. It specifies CASSVGVSPQETQYF.

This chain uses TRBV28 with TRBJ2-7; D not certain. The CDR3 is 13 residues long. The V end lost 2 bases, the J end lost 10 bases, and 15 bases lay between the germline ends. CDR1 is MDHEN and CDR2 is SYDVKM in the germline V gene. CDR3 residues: CASSLGGRPSQYF. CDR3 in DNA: TGTGCCAGCAGTTTAGGTGGCCGTCCCTCCCAGTACTTC.

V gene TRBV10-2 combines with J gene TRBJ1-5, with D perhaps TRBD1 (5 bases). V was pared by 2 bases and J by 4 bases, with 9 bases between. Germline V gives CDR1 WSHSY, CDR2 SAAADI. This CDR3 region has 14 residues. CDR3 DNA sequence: TGCGCCAGCAGTGAGAGTGGGGGAAATCAGCCCCAGCATTTT. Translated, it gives CASSESGGNQPQHF.

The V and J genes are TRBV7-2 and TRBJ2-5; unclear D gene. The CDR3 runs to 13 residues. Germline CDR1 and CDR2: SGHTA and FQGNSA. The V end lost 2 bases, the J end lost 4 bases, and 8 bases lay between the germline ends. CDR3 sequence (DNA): TGTGCCAGCAGCTTACAAATTCCAGAGACCCAGTACTTC. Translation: CASSLQIPETQYF. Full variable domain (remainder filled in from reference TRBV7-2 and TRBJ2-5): GAGVSQSPSNKVTEKGKDVELRCDPISGHTALYWYRQSLGQGLEFLIYFQGNSAPDKSGLPSDRFSAERTGGSVSTLTIQRTQQEDSAVYLCASSLQIPETQYFGPGTRLLVL.

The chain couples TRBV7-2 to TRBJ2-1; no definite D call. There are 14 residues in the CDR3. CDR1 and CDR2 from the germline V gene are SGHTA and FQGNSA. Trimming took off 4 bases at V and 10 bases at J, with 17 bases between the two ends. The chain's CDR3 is CASSSLVVDGEQFF. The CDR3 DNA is TGTGCCAGCAGCTCGCTAGTAGTGGATGGAGAGCAGTTCTTC.

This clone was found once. The CDR3 coding sequence is TGTGCCAGCAGCTTGGTTGGCGGGACAAACGCCTACGAGCAGTACTTC. It is translated as CASSLVGGTNAYEQYF. The chain has TRBV7-2 and TRBJ2-7; the D call may be TRBD1 or TRBD2 (6 bases each). The CDR3 runs to 16 residues. Germline CDR1 reads SGHTA; CDR2 reads FQGNSA. With 3 bases removed from V and 2 bases from J, the gap between germline ends came to 17 bases.

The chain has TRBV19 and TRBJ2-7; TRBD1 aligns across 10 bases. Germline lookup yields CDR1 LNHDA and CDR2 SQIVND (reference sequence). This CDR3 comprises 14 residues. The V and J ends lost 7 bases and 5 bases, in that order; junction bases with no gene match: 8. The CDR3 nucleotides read TGTGCCAGTACCCCGACAGGGGGCATCGACGAGCAGTACTTC. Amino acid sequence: CASTPTGGIDEQYF. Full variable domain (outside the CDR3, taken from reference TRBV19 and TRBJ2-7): DGGITQSPKYLFRKEGQNVTLSCEQNLNHDAMYWYRQDPGQGLRLIYYSQIVNDFQKGDIAEGYSVSREKKESFPLTVTSAQKNPTAFYLCASTPTGGIDEQYFGPGTRLTVT.

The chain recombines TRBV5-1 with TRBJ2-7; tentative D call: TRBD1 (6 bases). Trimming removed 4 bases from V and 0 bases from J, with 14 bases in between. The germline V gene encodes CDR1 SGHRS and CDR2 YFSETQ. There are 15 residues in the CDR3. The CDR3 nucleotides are TGCGCCAGCAGCAAAGGGACAACCAGCTCCTACGAGCAGTACTTC. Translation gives CASSKGTTSSYEQYF. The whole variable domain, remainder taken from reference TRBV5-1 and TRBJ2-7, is KAGVTQTPRYLIKTRGQQVTLSCSPISGHRSVSWYQQTPGQGLQFLFEYFSETQRNKGNFPGRFSGRQFSNSRSEMNVSTLELGDSALYLCASSKGTTSSYEQYFGPGTRLTVT.

DNA of the CDR3: TGTGCCAGCAGTCAGCGGACAGGGAAGTCTGATGGCTACACCTTC. Translation gives CASSQRTGKSDGYTF. The chain employs TRBV2 and TRBJ1-2; 8 nucleotides line up with TRBD1. Trimming took 5 bases from V and 6 from J; bases not matched to a gene: 11. Germline CDR1 reads SNHLY; CDR2 reads FYNNEI. The CDR3 contains 15 residues.

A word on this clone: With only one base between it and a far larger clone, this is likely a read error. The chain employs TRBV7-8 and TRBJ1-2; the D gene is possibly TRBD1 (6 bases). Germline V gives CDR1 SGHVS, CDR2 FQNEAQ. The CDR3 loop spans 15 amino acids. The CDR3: CAGSLAGGRDYGYTF. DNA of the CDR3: TGTGCCGGCAGCTTAGCGGGGGGGCGCGACTATGGCTACACCTTC.

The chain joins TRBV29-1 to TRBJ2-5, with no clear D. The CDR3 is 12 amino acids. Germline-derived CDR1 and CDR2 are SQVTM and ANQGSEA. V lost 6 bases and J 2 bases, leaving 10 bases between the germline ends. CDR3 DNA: TGCAGCGTGGTCGTGTCACAAGAGACCCAGTACTTC. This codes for CSVVVSQETQYF. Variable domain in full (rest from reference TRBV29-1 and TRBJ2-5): SAVISQKPSRDICQRGTSLTIQCQVDSQVTMMFWYRQQPGQSLTLIATANQGSEATYESGFVIDKFPISRPNLTFSTLTVSNMSPEDSSIYLCSVVVSQETQYFGPGTRLLVL.

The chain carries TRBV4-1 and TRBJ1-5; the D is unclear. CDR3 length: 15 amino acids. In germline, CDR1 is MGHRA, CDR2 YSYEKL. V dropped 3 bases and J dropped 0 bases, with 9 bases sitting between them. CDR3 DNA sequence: TGCGCCAGCAGCCAGGGTCCGGGTAGCAATCAGCCCCAGCATTTT. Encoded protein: CASSQGPGSNQPQHF.

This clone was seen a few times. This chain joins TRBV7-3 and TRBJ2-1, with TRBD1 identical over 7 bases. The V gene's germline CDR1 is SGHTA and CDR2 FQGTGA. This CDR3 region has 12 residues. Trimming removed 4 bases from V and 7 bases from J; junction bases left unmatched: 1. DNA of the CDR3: TGTGCCAGCAGCTCGACAGGGAATGAGCAGTTCTTC. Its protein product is CASSSTGNEQFF.

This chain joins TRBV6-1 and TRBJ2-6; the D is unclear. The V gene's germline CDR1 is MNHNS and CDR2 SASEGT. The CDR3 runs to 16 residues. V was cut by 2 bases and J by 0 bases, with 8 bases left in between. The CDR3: CASSEIGLSGANVLTF. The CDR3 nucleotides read TGTGCCAGCAGTGAAATCGGCCTCTCTGGGGCCAACGTCCTGACTTTC.

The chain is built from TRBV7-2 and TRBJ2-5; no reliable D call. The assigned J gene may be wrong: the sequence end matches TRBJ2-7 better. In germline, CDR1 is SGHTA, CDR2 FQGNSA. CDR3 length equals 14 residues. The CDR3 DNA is TGTGCCAGCAGCTTAGCGCGTTTGGGTTTCGAGCAGTACTTC. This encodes CASSLARLGFEQYF.

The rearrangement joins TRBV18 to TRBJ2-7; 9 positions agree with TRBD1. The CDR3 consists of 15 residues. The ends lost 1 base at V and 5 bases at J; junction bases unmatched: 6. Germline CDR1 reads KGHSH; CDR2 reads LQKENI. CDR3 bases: TGTGCCAGCTCACCACTGACAGGGGGGCTCGACGAGCAGTACTTC. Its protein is CASSPLTGGLDEQYF.

CDR3 loop: CASSLLTTQYF. Written as DNA, the CDR3 is TGTGCCAGCAGCCTTCTGACTACCCAGTACTTC. The chain carries TRBV7-2 and TRBJ2-5, with D unclear. Trimming cost V 5 bases and J 8 bases, with 9 bases left between them. Germline loops: CDR1 SGHTA, CDR2 FQGNSA. The CDR3 length is 11 residues.

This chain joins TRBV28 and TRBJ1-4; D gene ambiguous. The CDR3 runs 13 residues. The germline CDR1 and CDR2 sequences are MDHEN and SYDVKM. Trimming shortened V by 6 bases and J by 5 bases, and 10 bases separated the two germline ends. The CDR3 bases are TGTGCCAGCAGACGGGAACCAAATGAAAAACTGTTTTTT. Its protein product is CASRREPNEKLFF.

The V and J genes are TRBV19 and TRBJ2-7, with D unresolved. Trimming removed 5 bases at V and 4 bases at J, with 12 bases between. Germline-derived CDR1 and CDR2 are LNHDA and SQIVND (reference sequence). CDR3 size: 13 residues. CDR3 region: CASSLRTSYEQYF. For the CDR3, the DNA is TGTGCCAGTAGTTTGAGGACGAGTTACGAGCAGTACTTC.

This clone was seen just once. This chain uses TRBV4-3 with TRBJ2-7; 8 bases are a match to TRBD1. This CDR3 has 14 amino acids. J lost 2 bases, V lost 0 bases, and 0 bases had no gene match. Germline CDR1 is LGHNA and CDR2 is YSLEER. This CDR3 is CASSQDRGPYEQYF. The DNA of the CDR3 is TGCGCCAGCAGCCAAGACAGGGGGCCCTACGAGCAGTACTTC.

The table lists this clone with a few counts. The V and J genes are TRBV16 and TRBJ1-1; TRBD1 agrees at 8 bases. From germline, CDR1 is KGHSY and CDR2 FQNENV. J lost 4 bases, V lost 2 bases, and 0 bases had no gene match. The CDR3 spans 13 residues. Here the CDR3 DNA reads TGTGCCAGCAGCCAAGGACAGGGCACTGAAGCTTTCTTT. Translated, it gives CASSQGQGTEAFF.

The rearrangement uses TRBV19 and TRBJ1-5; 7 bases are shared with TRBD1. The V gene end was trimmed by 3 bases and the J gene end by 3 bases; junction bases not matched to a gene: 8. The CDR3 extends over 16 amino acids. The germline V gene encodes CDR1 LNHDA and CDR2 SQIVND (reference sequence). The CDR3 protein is CASSIAPTGINQPQHF. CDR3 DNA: TGTGCCAGTAGTATTGCTCCGACAGGGATCAATCAGCCCCAGCATTTT. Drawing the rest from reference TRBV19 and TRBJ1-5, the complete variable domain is DGGITQSPKYLFRKEGQNVTLSCEQNLNHDAMYWYRQDPGQGLRLIYYSQIVNDFQKGDIAEGYSVSREKKESFPLTVTSAQKNPTAFYLCASSIAPTGINQPQHFGDGTRLSIL.

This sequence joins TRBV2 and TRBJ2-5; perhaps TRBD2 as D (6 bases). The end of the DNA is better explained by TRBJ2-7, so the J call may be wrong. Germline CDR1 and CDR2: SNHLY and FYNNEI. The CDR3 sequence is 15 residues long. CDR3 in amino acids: CASTLRAGYPYEQYF. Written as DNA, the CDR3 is TGTGCCAGCACCCTTCGTGCGGGATATCCCTACGAGCAGTACTTC.

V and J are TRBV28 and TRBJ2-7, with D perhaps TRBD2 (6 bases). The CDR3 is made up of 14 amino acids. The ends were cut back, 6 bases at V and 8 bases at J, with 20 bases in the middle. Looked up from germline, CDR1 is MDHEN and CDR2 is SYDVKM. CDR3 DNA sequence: TGTGCCAGCAGAACTTCGGGACTGCTTTATCAGCAGTACTTC. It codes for CASRTSGLLYQQYF.